A selection of T cell receptor beta chains follows, all from one sample in a study of T cells in localized non-small cell lung cancer. Some clones are missing from TCRdb's copy, which holds only in-frame ones; the method was immunoSEQ multiplex PCR. Here the sample spans about 6,300 clones, roughly 15% being singletons. Sequenced here: normal lung tissue next to the tumor, sampled before any cancer treatment. These receptors were taken from a male donor at least 60 years old with stage II squamous cell lung carcinoma. The CDR3 runs from the conserved cysteine through the conserved F or W. The order of the fields is clone size, J gene, D gene, V gene, CDR3 DNA, CDR3 protein. A D gene is named only where the DNA matches it firmly. For some rows the clone size is stated as once, few or many, or as a class when expanded; others skip it.

>.|TRBJ2-1|.|TRBV9
TGTGCCAGCAGTCACCCCGGGACTTCCAGTGGGGAGCAGTTCTTC
CASSHPGTSSGEQFF
>few|TRBJ2-7|.|TRBV29-1
TGCAGCGCCACTTCGAGCTCCTACGAGCAGTACTTC
CSATSSSYEQYF
>few|TRBJ1-2|TRBD1|TRBV9
TGTGCCAGCAGCGCCTCGGGACAGCCCTATGGCTACACCTTC
CASSASGQPYGYTF
>.|TRBJ2-3|TRBD2|TRBV6-8
TGTGCCAGCGGAGAGGGTAGCGGGAGCACAGATACGCAGTATTTT
CASGEGSGSTDTQYF
>once|TRBJ2-1|.|TRBV25-1
TGTGCCAGCAGTATAGGACAGATTCGCGCCGATGAGCAGTTCTTC
CASSIGQIRADEQFF
>few|TRBJ2-2|.|TRBV2
TGTGCCAGCGCCAACCTCGATATCACCGGGGAGCTGTTTTTT
CASANLDITGELFF
>few|TRBJ1-1|.|TRBV19
TGTGCCAGTAGTATTAGGGGCAGGGAAGCTTTCTTT
CASSIRGREAFF
>few|TRBJ1-5|.|TRBV23-1
TGCGCCAGCAGTCGACGGATCAATCAGCCCCAGCATTTT
CASSRRINQPQHF
>medium-sized|TRBJ1-1|.|TRBV6-8
TGTGCCAGCAGTTACTCGATGAGGTTGGCTTTCTTT
CASSYSMRLAFF
>.|TRBJ2-5|TRBD1|TRBV9
TGTGCCAGCAGCCCTCGACAGGGGTCTCAAGAGACCCAGTACTTC
CASSPRQGSQETQYF
>.|TRBJ2-1|.|TRBV12-5
TGTGCCACCGCCGCGAGGGATAAGCAGTTCTTC
CATAARDKQFF